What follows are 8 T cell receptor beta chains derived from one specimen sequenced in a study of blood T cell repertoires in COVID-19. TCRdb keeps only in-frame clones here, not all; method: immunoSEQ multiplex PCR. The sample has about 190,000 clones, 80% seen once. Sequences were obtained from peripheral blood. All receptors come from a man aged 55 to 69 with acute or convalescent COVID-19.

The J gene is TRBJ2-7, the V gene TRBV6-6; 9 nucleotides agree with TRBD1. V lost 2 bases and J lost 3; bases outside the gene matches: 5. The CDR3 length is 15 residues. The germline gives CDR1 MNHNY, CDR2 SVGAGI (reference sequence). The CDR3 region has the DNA TGTGCCAGCAGTTACCTACAGGGGGCTCTCTACGAGCAGTACTTC. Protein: CASSYLQGALYEQYF.

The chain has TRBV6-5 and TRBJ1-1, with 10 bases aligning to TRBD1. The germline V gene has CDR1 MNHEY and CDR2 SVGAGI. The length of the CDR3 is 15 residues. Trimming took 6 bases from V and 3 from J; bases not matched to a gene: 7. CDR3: CASRRDRGRDTEAFF. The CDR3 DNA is TGTGCCAGCAGGAGGGACAGGGGTAGGGACACTGAAGCTTTCTTT.

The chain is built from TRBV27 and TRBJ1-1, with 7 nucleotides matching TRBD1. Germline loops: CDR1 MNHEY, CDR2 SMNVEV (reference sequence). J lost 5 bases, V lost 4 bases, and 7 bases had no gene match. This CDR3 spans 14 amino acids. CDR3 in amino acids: CASSSTGAGTEAFF. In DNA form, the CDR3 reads TGTGCCAGCAGTTCAACAGGGGCGGGTACTGAAGCTTTCTTT.

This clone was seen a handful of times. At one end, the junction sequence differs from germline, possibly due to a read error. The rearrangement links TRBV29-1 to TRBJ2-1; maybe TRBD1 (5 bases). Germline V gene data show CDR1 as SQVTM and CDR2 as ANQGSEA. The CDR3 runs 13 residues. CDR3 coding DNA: TGCAGCGTGGAAGAGCAGGGTTTCAATGAGCAGTTCTTC. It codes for CSVEEQGFNEQFF.

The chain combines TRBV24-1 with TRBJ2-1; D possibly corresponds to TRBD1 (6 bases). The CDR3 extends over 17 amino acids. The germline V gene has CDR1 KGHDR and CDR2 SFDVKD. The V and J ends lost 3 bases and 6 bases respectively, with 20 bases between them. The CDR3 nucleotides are TGTGCCACCAGTGATCGAGCGGTTCAGGGGAGTCGCAATGAGCAGTTCTTC. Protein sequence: CATSDRAVQGSRNEQFF.

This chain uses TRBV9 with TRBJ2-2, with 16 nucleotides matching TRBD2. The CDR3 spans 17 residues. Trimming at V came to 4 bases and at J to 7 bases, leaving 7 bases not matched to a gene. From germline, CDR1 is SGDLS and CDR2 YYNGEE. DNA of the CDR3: TGTGCCAGCAGCACGGGACTAGCGGGAGGGCCAAGCGGGGAGCTGTTTTTT. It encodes CASSTGLAGGPSGELFF.

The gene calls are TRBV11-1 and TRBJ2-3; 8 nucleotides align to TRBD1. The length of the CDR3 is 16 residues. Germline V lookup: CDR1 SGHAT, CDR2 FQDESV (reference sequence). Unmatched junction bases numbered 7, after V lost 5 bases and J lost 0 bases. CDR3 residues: CASSQPWTGSTDTQYF. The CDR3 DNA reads TGTGCCAGCAGCCAGCCTTGGACAGGGAGCACAGATACGCAGTATTTT.

CDR3 sequence reads: CASSLESAGREQFF. Written as DNA, the CDR3 is TGTGCCAGCAGCTTGGAATCGGCGGGACGGGAGCAGTTCTTC. The genes are TRBV5-4 and TRBJ2-1; possible D gene TRBD2, 6 bases. The CDR3 has 14 residues. Trimming removed 0 bases at V and 10 bases at J, with 14 bases between. Germline V CDR1 and CDR2: SGHNT, YYREEE (reference sequence).